This TCR beta chain was found in a study of blood T cell repertoires in COVID-19 (dated by TCRdb to between 2020 and 2021). As for the study more broadly: Collaborator samples came from the United States, Italy and Spain and covered acute and convalescent phases of COVID-19. The prospective study material was composed of cDNA or gDNA derived from T cells, B-cell-depleted T cells, or PBMCs. Deeply sampled blood TCRbeta repertoires from subjects exposed to, actively infected with, or recovered from COVID-19 were included in the dataset. The repertoires were made available in a free public database intended to serve as a resource for research on the immune response to SARS-CoV-2. Samples were obtained from the ongoing ImmuneRACE study (first 160 participants) and from over a thousand subjects provided by 6 global collaborators. A de-identified subject ID, COVID-19 status, age in years and sex were almost always included in the sample metadata. Where available, HLA class I and class II types were obtained from metadata supplied by the sample provider rather than from assay-based typing.

Turning to this clone: This receptor's antigen is unknown. No quality values exist for individual bases; no much larger clone is one base distant.

General conclusions and limits of the study: The amount of clinical and demographic metadata varied by source and participant and was provided uncurated.

Whole blood was collected in K2EDTA tubes by collaborating institutions according to the institutions' own protocols. Collaborator samples were shipped for TCRbeta analysis as frozen whole blood, isolated PBMCs, or DNA extracted from either sample type. The germline V gene gives CDR1 as WSHSY and CDR2 as SAAADI. CDR3 length: 13 amino acids, cysteine to phenylalanine. Here the CDR3 DNA is all that survives: 39 bases in frame from base 1. V trim: 4 bases; J trim: 7 bases; unmatched bases: 2. TCRbeta CDR3 regions were amplified from genomic DNA by means of the immunoSEQ Assay, a bias-controlled multiplex PCR. Under the source paper's analysis protocol: Within the assay, amplification of reference gene primers was used to estimate how many nucleated cells each sample contained. To quantify the absolute abundance of each unique TCRbeta CDR3 rearrangement, sequence reads were collapsed and filtered. For each sample, productive Simpson clonality was calculated as the square root of Simpson's diversity index over productive rearrangements. Imported from immuneACCESS, the table was reduced by TCRdb to in-frame sequences with V and J called. These copies leave out some clones; in studies compared against another copy, an unresolved V gene accounts for under half, and the cause of the remainder is not known. V and J calls and clone size follow that table, whereas D and trimming were derived from the DNA. The sample table contains 110,000 or so clones; only one count was recorded for 65% to 80% of them. Of the sample, 6.2% falls within the top ten clones.

Sequenced input: peripheral blood. The rearranged chain carries TRBV10-2 and TRBJ1-4, with TRBD1 matching 8 junction bases. The TCR was taken from a man aged 65 to 85 with acute or convalescent COVID-19. The CDR3 loop reads CASSVTGVEKLFF. DNA sequence: TGCGCCAGCAGTGTGACAGGGGTTGAAAAACTGTTTTTT.